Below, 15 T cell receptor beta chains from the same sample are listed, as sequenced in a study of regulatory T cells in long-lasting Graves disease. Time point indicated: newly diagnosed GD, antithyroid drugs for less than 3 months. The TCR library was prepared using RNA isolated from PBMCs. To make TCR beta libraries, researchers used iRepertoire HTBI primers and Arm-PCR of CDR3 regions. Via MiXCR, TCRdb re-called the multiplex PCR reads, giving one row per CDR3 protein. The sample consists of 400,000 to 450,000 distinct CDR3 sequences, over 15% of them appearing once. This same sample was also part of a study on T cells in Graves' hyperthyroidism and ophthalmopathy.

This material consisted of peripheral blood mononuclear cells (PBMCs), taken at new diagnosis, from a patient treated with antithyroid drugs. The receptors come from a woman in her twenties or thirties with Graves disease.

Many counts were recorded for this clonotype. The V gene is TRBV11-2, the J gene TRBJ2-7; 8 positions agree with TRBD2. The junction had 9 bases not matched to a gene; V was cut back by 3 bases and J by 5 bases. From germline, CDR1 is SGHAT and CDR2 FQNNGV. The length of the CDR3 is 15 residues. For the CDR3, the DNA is TGTGCCAGCAGCTTCCAGACTAGCGATTCCCACGAGCAGTACTTC. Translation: CASSFQTSDSHEQYF.

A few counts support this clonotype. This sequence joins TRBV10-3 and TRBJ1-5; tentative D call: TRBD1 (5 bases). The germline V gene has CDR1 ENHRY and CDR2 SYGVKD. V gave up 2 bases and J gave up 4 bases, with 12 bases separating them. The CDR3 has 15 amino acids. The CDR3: CAISEAGYENQPQHF. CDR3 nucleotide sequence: TGTGCCATCAGTGAGGCAGGGTATGAGAATCAGCCCCAGCATTTT.

The chain's CDR3 is CASRPTSGRANEQFF. In DNA form, the CDR3 reads TGTGCCAGCAGGCCTACTAGCGGGAGGGCCAATGAGCAGTTCTTC. The rearrangement uses TRBV6-1 and TRBJ2-1, with 13 positions matching TRBD2. CDR3 size: 15 residues. The junction had 5 bases not matched to a gene; V was cut back by 6 bases and J by 6 bases. From germline, CDR1 is MNHNS and CDR2 SASEGT.

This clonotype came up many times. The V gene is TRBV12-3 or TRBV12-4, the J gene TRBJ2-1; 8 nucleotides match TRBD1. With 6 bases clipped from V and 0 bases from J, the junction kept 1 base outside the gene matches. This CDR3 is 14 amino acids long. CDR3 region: CASSDRGSYNEQFF. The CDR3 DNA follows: TGTGCCAGCAGCGACAGGGGCTCCTACAATGAGCAGTTCTTC.

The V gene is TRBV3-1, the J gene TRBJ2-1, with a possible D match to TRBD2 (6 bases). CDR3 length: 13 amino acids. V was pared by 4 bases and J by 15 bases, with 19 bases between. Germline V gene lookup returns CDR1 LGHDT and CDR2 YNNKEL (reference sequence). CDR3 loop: CASSRVGRRGLFF. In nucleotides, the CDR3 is TGTGCCAGCAGCCGCGTGGGTAGGCGGGGTTTGTTCTTC.

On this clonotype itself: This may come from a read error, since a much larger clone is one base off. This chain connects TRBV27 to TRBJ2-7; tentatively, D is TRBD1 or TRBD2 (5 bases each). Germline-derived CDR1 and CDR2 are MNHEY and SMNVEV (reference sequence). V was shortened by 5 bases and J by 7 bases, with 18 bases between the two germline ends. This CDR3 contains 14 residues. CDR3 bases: TGTGCCAGCAGTCCTGGGACCTATCACAATGAGCAGTACTTC. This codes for CASSPGTYHNEQYF.

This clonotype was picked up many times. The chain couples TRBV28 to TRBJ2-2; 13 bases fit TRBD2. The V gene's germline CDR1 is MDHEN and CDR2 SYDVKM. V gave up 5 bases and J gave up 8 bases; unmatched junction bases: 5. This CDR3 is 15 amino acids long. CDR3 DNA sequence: TGTGCCAGCAGTCACAGGACTAGCGGGAGTGGGGAGCTGTTTTTT. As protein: CASSHRTSGSGELFF.

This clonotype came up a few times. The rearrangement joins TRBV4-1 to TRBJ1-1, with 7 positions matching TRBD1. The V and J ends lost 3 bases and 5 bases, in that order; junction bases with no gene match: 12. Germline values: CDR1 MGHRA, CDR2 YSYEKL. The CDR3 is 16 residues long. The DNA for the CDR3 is TGCGCCAGCAGCCAGGCCCGGGACAGAGAGAAAACTGAAGCTTTCTTT. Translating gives CASSQARDREKTEAFF.

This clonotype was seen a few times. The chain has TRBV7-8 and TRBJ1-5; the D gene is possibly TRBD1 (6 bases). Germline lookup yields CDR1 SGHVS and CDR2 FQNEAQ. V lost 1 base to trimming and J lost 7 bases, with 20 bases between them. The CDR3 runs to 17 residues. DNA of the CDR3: TGTGCCAGCAGCTTAGGGCGGACCAGGGGAAATGTACAGCCCCAGCATTTT. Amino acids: CASSLGRTRGNVQPQHF.

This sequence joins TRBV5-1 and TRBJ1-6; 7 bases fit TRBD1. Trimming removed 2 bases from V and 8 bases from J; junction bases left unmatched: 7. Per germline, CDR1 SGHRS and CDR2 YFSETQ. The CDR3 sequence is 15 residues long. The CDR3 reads CASSFLGQFDSPLHF. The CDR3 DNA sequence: TGCGCCAGCAGCTTCTTGGGACAGTTTGATTCACCCCTCCACTTT. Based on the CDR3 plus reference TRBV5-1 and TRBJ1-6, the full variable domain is KAGVTQTPRYLIKTRGQQVTLSCSPISGHRSVSWYQQTPGQGLQFLFEYFSETQRNKGNFPGRFSGRQFSNSRSEMNVSTLELGDSALYLCASSFLGQFDSPLHFGNGTRLTVT.

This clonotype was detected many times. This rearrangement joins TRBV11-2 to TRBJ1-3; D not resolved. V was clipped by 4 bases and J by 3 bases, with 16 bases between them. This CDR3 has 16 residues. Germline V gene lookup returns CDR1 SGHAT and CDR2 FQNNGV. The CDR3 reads CASSSAPSIFGNTIYF. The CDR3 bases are TGTGCCAGCAGCTCGGCGCCATCAATTTTTGGAAACACCATATATTTT. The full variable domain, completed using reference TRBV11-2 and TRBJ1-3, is EAGVAQSPRYKIIEKRQSVAFWCNPISGHATLYWYQQILGQGPKLLIQFQNNGVVDDSQLPKDRFSAERLKGVDSTLKIQPAKLEDSAVYLCASSSAPSIFGNTIYFGEGSWLTVV.

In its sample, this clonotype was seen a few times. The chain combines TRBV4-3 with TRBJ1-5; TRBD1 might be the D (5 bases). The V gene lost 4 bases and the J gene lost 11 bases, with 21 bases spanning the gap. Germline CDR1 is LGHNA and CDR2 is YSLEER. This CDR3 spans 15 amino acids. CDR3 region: CASSRQVAVGRAQHF. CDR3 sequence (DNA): TGCGCCAGCAGCCGCCAAGTGGCGGTGGGCAGGGCCCAGCATTTT.

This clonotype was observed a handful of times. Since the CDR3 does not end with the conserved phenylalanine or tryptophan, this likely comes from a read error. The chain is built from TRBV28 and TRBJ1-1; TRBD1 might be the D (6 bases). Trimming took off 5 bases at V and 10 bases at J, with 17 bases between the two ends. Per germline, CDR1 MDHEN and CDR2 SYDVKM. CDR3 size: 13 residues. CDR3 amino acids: CASSSRDQGTAFS. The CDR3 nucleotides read TGTGCCAGCAGTAGCCGGGACCAGGGGACAGCTTTCTCT.

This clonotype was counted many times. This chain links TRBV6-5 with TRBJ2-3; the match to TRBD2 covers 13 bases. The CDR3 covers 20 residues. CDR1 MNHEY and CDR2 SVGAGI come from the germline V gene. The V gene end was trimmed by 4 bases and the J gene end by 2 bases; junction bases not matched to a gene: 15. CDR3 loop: CASSSSLGLAGNWHTDTQYF. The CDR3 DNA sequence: TGTGCCAGCAGTTCCTCCCTGGGACTAGCGGGAAATTGGCACACAGATACGCAGTATTTT.

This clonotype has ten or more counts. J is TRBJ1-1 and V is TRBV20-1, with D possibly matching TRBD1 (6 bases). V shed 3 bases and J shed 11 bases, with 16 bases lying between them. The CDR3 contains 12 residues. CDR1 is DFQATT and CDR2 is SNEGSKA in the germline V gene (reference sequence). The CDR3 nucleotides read TGCAGTGCTAGGGTGCGGACAGAGATGGCTTTCTTT. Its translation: CSARVRTEMAFF.